This T cell receptor beta chain was sequenced for a study of pediatric ulcerative colitis. On the study more broadly: Disease was pancolitis in 7 or 8 and left-sided in two, histology-confirmed.

There are a few counts of this clone. As yet, its antigen is unknown. One to two pinch biopsies were taken from the rectum during colonoscopy. CDR1 and CDR2 from the germline V gene are MNHNS and SASEGT. Trimming cost V 2 bases and J 0 bases, with 18 bases left between them. CDR3 length: 18 residues. Whole-study results and caveats: In rectum, acute severe colitis had expanded clones and less diversity. Some T cells in rectal biopsies may come from blood, especially with overt colitis. All ulcerative colitis patients, but no controls, carried two rectal clonotypes.

TCRdb keeps only in-frame clones here, not all; method: immunoSEQ multiplex PCR. The profile shows tens of thousands of clones, 55% to 85% of them singletons. The rearrangement links TRBV6-1 to TRBJ2-3; possible D gene TRBD1, 6 bases. This TCR was recovered from a boy between 5 and 17 years old with moderate ulcerative colitis. Sequencing was done on a sample of gut tissue. The CDR3 sequence is CASSEPYRTGHSTDTQYF. The DNA for the CDR3 is TGTGCCAGCAGTGAACCCTACCGAACAGGGCATAGCACAGATACGCAGTATTTT.